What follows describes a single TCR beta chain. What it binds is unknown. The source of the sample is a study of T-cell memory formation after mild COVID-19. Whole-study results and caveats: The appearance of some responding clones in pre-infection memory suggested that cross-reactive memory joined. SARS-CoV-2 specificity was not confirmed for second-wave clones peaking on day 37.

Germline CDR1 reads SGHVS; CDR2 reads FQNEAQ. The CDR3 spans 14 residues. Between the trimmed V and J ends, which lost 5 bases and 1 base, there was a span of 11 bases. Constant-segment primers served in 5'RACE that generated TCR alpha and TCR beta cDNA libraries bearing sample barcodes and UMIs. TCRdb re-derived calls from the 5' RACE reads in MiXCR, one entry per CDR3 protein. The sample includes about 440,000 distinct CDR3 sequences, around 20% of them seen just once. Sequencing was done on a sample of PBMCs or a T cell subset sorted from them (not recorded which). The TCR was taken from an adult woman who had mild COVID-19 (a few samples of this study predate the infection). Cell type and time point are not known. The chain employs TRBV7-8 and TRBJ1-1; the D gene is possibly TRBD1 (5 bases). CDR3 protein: CASSVNTGNTEAFF. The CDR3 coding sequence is TGTGCCAGCAGCGTAAACACAGGGAACACTGAAGCTTTCTTT.